The next 11 T cell receptor beta chains were all read from a single sample in a study of blood T cell repertoires in COVID-19. Repertoires were generated with immunoSEQ multiplex PCR, while TCRdb's copy carries only in-frame clones and drops some. This table has 350,000 to 450,000 clones, around 87% appearing once. Sequencing input: peripheral blood. These receptors came from a human donor in a cohort sampled during active COVID-19.

The chain combines TRBV29-1 with TRBJ2-7; D perhaps matches TRBD2 (6 bases). Germline CDR1 SQVTM, CDR2 ANQGSEA. This CDR3 comprises 12 residues. V was pared by 4 bases and J by 5 bases, with 12 bases between. The CDR3 nucleotides are TGCAGCGTTGGATGGGGGGAGGACGAGCAGTACTTC. It is translated as CSVGWGEDEQYF.

This chain uses TRBV7-9 with TRBJ1-2; the match to TRBD1 covers 8 bases. V was pared by 1 base and J by 8 bases, with 6 bases of the junction left unmatched. The CDR3 has 14 amino acids. Germline CDR1 SEHNR, CDR2 FQNEAQ (reference sequence). The CDR3 spells CASSLGTGMVGYTF. DNA of the CDR3: TGTGCCAGCAGCTTAGGGACAGGGATGGTCGGCTACACCTTC.

This chain joins TRBV3-1 (or the pseudogene TRBV3-2) and TRBJ1-5; tentatively, D is TRBD1 (5 bases). Trimming took 3 bases from V and 2 from J, leaving 14 bases between them. The CDR3 is 16 amino acids. Germline CDR1 reads LGHDT; CDR2 reads YNNKEL (reference sequence). As DNA, the CDR3 is TGTGCCAGCAGCCAGGGACGGGGGTTGGGCAATCAGCCCCAGCATTTT. Translating it yields CASSQGRGLGNQPQHF.

This rearrangement joins TRBV11-2 to TRBJ1-2, with TRBD1 matching 7 bases. Germline CDR1 is SGHAT and CDR2 is FQNNGV. The CDR3 consists of 13 residues. V trimming: 5 bases; J trimming: 6 bases; junction bases outside the gene matches: 6. The CDR3 DNA is TGTGCCAGCAGCCTGGACAGGACCCATGGCTACACCTTC. The encoded protein is CASSLDRTHGYTF.

This clone has just a few counts. J is TRBJ2-2 and V is TRBV18; D is perhaps TRBD1 (6 bases). The CDR3 is 13 amino acids. Germline lookup yields CDR1 KGHSH and CDR2 LQKENI. Deletions cut 2 bases from V and 6 bases from J, with 7 bases between. The CDR3 spells CASSPEGAGELFF. In nucleotides, the CDR3 is TGTGCCAGCTCACCAGAGGGGGCCGGGGAGCTGTTTTTT.

In its sample, this clone was seen once. J is TRBJ1-6 and V is TRBV18, with 12 bases matching TRBD1. Trimming took 6 bases from V and 8 from J; bases not matched to a gene: 8. The CDR3 has 16 residues. The germline gives CDR1 KGHSH, CDR2 LQKENI. CDR3 bases: TGTGCCAGCTCGCCGACCGGGACAGGGGGCGATTCACCCCTCCACTTT. Protein product: CASSPTGTGGDSPLHF.

CDR3 protein: CASRGLAGEAETQYF. DNA for the CDR3: TGTGCCAGCAGGGGACTAGCGGGAGAGGCCGAGACCCAGTACTTC. V gene TRBV6-5 combines with J gene TRBJ2-5; 14 nucleotides match TRBD2. V lost 6 bases, J lost 5 bases, and 5 bases stayed unmatched. Germline values: CDR1 MNHEY, CDR2 SVGAGI. This CDR3 region has 15 residues.

The genes are TRBV6-5 and TRBJ1-5; 8 nucleotides match TRBD1. In germline, CDR1 is MNHEY, CDR2 SVGAGI. Losses at the gene ends were 8 bases for V and 6 bases for J; bases not matched to a gene: 9. CDR3 size: 14 residues. The CDR3 DNA is TGTGCCAGCGGGACCAGGGGGCTCGGTCAGCCCCAGCATTTT. This sequence encodes CASGTRGLGQPQHF.

This clone was seen a single time. This chain uses TRBV2 with TRBJ2-3; 8 bases align to TRBD1. Trimming cost V 6 bases and J 3 bases; bases outside gene matches: 5. This CDR3 has 14 residues. Germline values: CDR1 SNHLY, CDR2 FYNNEI. Here the CDR3 DNA reads TGTGCCAGCAGCCCTAGACAGGGGACAGATACGCAGTATTTT. Translating it yields CASSPRQGTDTQYF. Full variable domain (outside the CDR3, taken from reference TRBV2 and TRBJ2-3): EPEVTQTPSHQVTQMGQEVILRCVPISNHLYFYWYRQILGQKVEFLVSFYNNEISEKSEIFDDQFSVERPDGSNFTLKIRSTKLEDSAMYFCASSPRQGTDTQYFGPGTRLTVL.

The V and J genes are TRBV3-1 (or the pseudogene TRBV3-2) and TRBJ2-7; D perhaps matches TRBD1 (6 bases). With 0 bases removed from V and 0 bases from J, the gap between germline ends came to 9 bases. In germline, CDR1 is LGHDT, CDR2 YNNKEL (reference sequence). The CDR3 loop spans 15 amino acids. CDR3 amino acids: CASSQEVDSSYEQYF. For the CDR3, the DNA is TGTGCCAGCAGCCAAGAAGTGGACAGCTCCTACGAGCAGTACTTC.

This chain uses TRBV3-1 (or the pseudogene TRBV3-2) with TRBJ2-1; 12 positions match TRBD2. Germline V gives CDR1 LGHDT, CDR2 YNNKEL (reference sequence). The CDR3 consists of 16 residues. V was pared by 0 bases and J by 6 bases, with 3 bases of the junction left unmatched. The CDR3 nucleotides read TGTGCCAGCAGCCAAGAGCTAGCGGGGGGGCCCAATGAGCAGTTCTTC. Encoded protein: CASSQELAGGPNEQFF.